Each of the 30 T cell receptor beta chains below was sequenced from the same sample in a study of blood T cell repertoires in COVID-19 (TCRdb year 2020). Library preparation was by the immunoSEQ multiplex PCR assay. TCRdb's version of the immuneACCESS table is confined to in-frame rearrangements and falls short of the full clone set. An unresolved V gene accounts for under half of the shortfall where checked; the remainder is of unknown origin. This sample gives about 250,000 clones in total; about 86% of them show up just once. The ten biggest clones cover approximately 1.4% of the sample. Sequencing used peripheral blood. The receptors were gathered from an elderly man with acute or convalescent COVID-19.

This clone was detected once. Other nucleotide sequences from this sample produce the same CDR3. The rearrangement joins TRBV7-2 to TRBJ1-1; TRBD1 is a possible D gene (5 bases). With 3 bases removed from V and 0 bases from J, the gap between germline ends came to 8 bases. Germline V CDR1 and CDR2: SGHTA, FQGNSA. This CDR3 has 14 residues. CDR3 loop: CASSLGQLNTEAFF. In DNA, the CDR3 is TGTGCCAGCAGCTTGGGGCAGCTGAACACTGAAGCTTTCTTT.

The rearrangement joins TRBV10-2 to TRBJ1-5; perhaps TRBD1 as D (6 bases). V was clipped by 6 bases and J by 3 bases, with 9 bases between them. Germline V gene sequence: CDR1 WSHSY, CDR2 SAAADI. The CDR3 is 13 residues long. The CDR3 bases are TGCGCCAGCAGGAGGGGGTTCAATCAGCCCCAGCATTTT. Translating gives CASRRGFNQPQHF.

The chain recombines TRBV20-1 with TRBJ2-1; the D is unclear. V was trimmed by 3 bases and J by 8 bases, leaving 11 bases between them. This CDR3 region has 12 residues. Germline V CDR1 and CDR2: DFQATT, SNEGSKA (reference sequence). The CDR3 DNA reads as TGCAGTGCTAGTAGGCTCCTAGATGAGCAGTTCTTC. This encodes CSASRLLDEQFF.

V usage is TRBV7-6 and J usage is TRBJ1-1, with 8 bases lining up with TRBD1. In germline, CDR1 is SGHVS, CDR2 FNYEAQ. The CDR3 contains 15 residues. With V trimmed by 5 bases and J by 5 bases, 10 bases remained unmatched. CDR3 region: CASSRTGKKGTEAFF. The CDR3 DNA reads TGTGCCAGCAGCCGGACAGGGAAGAAGGGAACTGAAGCTTTCTTT.

This chain uses TRBV7-8 with TRBJ2-3; D is unclear. Germline CDR1 is SGHVS and CDR2 is FQNEAQ. V dropped 5 bases and J dropped 4 bases, with 19 bases sitting between them. The CDR3 is made up of 16 amino acids. Here the CDR3 reads CASSPTVLQSSDTQYF. The CDR3 DNA reads TGTGCCAGCAGCCCCACCGTCCTACAGAGCTCAGATACGCAGTATTTT.

This chain uses TRBV27 with TRBJ2-7; a possible D gene is TRBD2 (6 bases). CDR3 size: 15 residues. Between the trimmed V and J ends, which lost 6 bases and 0 bases, there was a span of 15 bases. Germline lookup yields CDR1 MNHEY and CDR2 SMNVEV (reference sequence). CDR3 sequence reads: CASRIPRGSSYEQYF. CDR3 DNA: TGTGCCAGCAGGATTCCCCGGGGGTCCTCCTACGAGCAGTACTTC.

With regard to this clone: Other DNA sequences of this sample code for an identical CDR3. V is TRBV6-2 or TRBV6-3 and J is TRBJ2-1; the D is unclear. Germline loops: CDR1 MNHEY, CDR2 SVGEGT. V lost 2 bases and J lost 4, with 6 bases in between. This CDR3 has 13 residues. CDR3: CASSYGQYNEQFF. CDR3 sequence (DNA): TGTGCCAGCAGTTACGGGCAGTACAATGAGCAGTTCTTC.

The rearrangement links TRBV6-5 to TRBJ2-5; 10 nucleotides match TRBD1. Per the germline V gene, CDR1 is MNHEY and CDR2 is SVGAGI. V lost 7 bases to trimming and J lost 4 bases; unmatched junction nucleotides: 3. This CDR3 spans 13 amino acids. The CDR3 is CASTWTGGETQYF. CDR3 in DNA: TGTGCCAGCACCTGGACAGGGGGAGAGACCCAGTACTTC.

The chain joins TRBV15 to TRBJ1-5; D may be TRBD1 (6 bases). CDR1 and CDR2 from the germline V gene are LNHNV and YYDKDF (reference sequence). The CDR3 spans 13 residues. V lost 3 bases and J lost 5, with 8 bases in between. The CDR3 loop is CATSRKGDQPQHF. The CDR3 nucleotides read TGTGCCACCAGCAGGAAGGGGGATCAGCCCCAGCATTTT.

The chain recombines TRBV7-2 with TRBJ2-6, with D possibly matching TRBD2 (5 bases). Germline loops: CDR1 SGHTA, CDR2 FQGNSA. This CDR3 has 19 residues. The germline V and J ends were trimmed by 7 bases and 0 bases, with 22 bases remaining between them. CDR3 nucleotide sequence: TGTGCCAGCACCCAAATTGCGGGCAGTTATAGCTCTGGGGCCAACGTCCTGACTTTC. It translates to CASTQIAGSYSSGANVLTF. The variable domain in full, with the rest retrieved from reference TRBV7-2 and TRBJ2-6, is GAGVSQSPSNKVTEKGKDVELRCDPISGHTALYWYRQSLGQGLEFLIYFQGNSAPDKSGLPSDRFSAERTGGSVSTLTIQRTQQEDSAVYLCASTQIAGSYSSGANVLTFGAGSRLTVL.

This chain connects TRBV19 to TRBJ2-7, with TRBD1 identical over 9 bases. Trimming removed 5 bases from V and 2 bases from J; junction bases left unmatched: 1. Germline V gene lookup returns CDR1 LNHDA and CDR2 SQIVND (reference sequence). CDR3 size: 13 residues. Written as DNA, the CDR3 is TGTGCCAGTAGTGACAGGGGGACCTACGAGCAGTACTTC. Protein: CASSDRGTYEQYF. The whole variable domain, filled in from reference TRBV19 and TRBJ2-7, reads DGGITQSPKYLFRKEGQNVTLSCEQNLNHDAMYWYRQDPGQGLRLIYYSQIVNDFQKGDIAEGYSVSREKKESFPLTVTSAQKNPTAFYLCASSDRGTYEQYFGPGTRLTVT.

The gene calls are TRBV29-1 and TRBJ2-3; 10 nucleotides agree with TRBD2. The germline V gene has CDR1 SQVTM and CDR2 ANQGSEA. This CDR3 contains 17 residues. V lost 3 bases and J lost 2; bases outside the gene matches: 11. The CDR3 loop is CSVDSLGLAGATDTQYF. CDR3 nucleotides: TGCAGCGTTGACAGTCTGGGTCTAGCGGGGGCCACAGATACGCAGTATTTT.

V and J are TRBV6-1 and TRBJ2-5; D is unclear. Germline V gene sequence: CDR1 MNHNS, CDR2 SASEGT. The V gene lost 3 bases and the J gene lost 5 bases, with 7 bases spanning the gap. The CDR3 covers 12 residues. CDR3 loop: CASSEPEETQYF. For the CDR3, the DNA is TGTGCCAGCAGTGAGCCTGAGGAGACCCAGTACTTC.

For the CDR3, the DNA is TGTGCCAGCAGTTACGAGAAGCTGAGGGGCTACACCTTC. The encoded protein is CASSYEKLRGYTF. The V gene is TRBV6-2 or TRBV6-3, the J gene TRBJ1-2; D call uncertain. The CDR3 covers 13 residues. Trimming removed 2 bases from V and 8 bases from J, with 12 bases in between. Germline CDR1 and CDR2: MNHEY and SVGEGT.

The chain is built from TRBV19 and TRBJ1-2; D is uncertain. Germline V lookup: CDR1 LNHDA, CDR2 SQIVND (reference sequence). This CDR3 spans 12 amino acids. V was shortened by 6 bases and J by 0 bases, with 5 bases between the two germline ends. The CDR3 region has the DNA TGTGCCAGTAGAACAGCTAACTATGGCTACACCTTC. Its translation is CASRTANYGYTF.

This chain connects TRBV29-1 to TRBJ1-2, with D perhaps matching TRBD1 (6 bases). CDR1 and CDR2 (germline): SQVTM, ANQGSEA. CDR3 length equals 13 residues. Trimming stripped 7 bases from V and 1 base from J, with 13 bases between. The CDR3 region is CSARTVDNYGYTF. Here the CDR3 DNA reads TGCAGCGCTAGGACAGTTGATAACTATGGCTACACCTTC.

V and J are TRBV25-1 and TRBJ1-5; no clear D. From germline, CDR1 is MGHDK and CDR2 SYGVNS. The germline V and J ends were trimmed by 2 bases and 4 bases, with 9 bases remaining between them. The CDR3 is made up of 14 amino acids. Here the CDR3 reads CASSEEGRNQPQHF. The CDR3 DNA reads TGTGCCAGCAGTGAAGAAGGCAGGAATCAGCCCCAGCATTTT.

In this sample, this clone turned up once. V is TRBV6-4 and J is TRBJ2-1, with D unresolved. CDR1 is MRHNA and CDR2 is SNTAGT in the germline V gene. V lost 5 bases to trimming and J lost 2 bases, with 7 bases between them. CDR3 size: 13 residues. The CDR3 DNA follows: TGTGCCAGCAGTTTGGCAGCCTACAATGAGCAGTTCTTC. Translation: CASSLAAYNEQFF.

The chain uses TRBV7-2 and TRBJ2-3; possible D gene TRBD2, 6 bases. Trimming stripped 5 bases from V and 4 bases from J, with 19 bases between. Per germline, CDR1 SGHTA and CDR2 FQGNSA. The CDR3 spans 16 residues. CDR3 in DNA: TGTGCCAGCAGCGCAAGAGGCGGGATATTGGCAGATACGCAGTATTTT. Translating gives CASSARGGILADTQYF.

Note on this clone: At the DNA level, this CDR3 is encoded by other sequences in the same sample as well. The chain uses TRBV28 and TRBJ1-2, with TRBD1 as a possible D gene (6 bases). Germline CDR1 is MDHEN and CDR2 is SYDVKM. With 5 bases removed from V and 2 bases from J, the gap between germline ends came to 9 bases. CDR3 length: 13 residues. The CDR3 nucleotides are TGTGCCAGCAGTCCGGACAGAAACTATGGCTACACCTTC. This encodes CASSPDRNYGYTF.

The chain has TRBV6-2 or TRBV6-3 and TRBJ2-5, with TRBD2 matching over 8 bases. J gave up 6 bases and V 2 bases, and 5 bases lay outside the gene matches. This CDR3 contains 14 residues. Germline V gene data show CDR1 as MNHEY and CDR2 as SVGEGT. CDR3 coding DNA: TGTGCCAGCAGTTACGGCGGGGGGCCACAGACCCAGTACTTC. Protein product: CASSYGGGPQTQYF.

The chain links TRBV6-4 to TRBJ1-1; D possibly corresponds to TRBD1 (5 bases). Trimming took 6 bases from V and 0 from J, leaving 8 bases between them. Germline V gene data show CDR1 as MRHNA and CDR2 as SNTAGT. The CDR3 spans 13 residues. The CDR3 DNA sequence: TGTGCCAGCAGCATCAGGGTGAACACTGAAGCTTTCTTT. Its protein product is CASSIRVNTEAFF.

The chain uses TRBV11-3 and TRBJ2-2, with 11 bases identical to TRBD1. Germline lookup yields CDR1 SGHNT and CDR2 YENEEA. The V gene end was trimmed by 2 bases and the J gene end by 5 bases; junction bases not matched to a gene: 4. The CDR3 has 16 residues. The CDR3 bases are TGTGCCAGCAGCTTACAGGGGACAGGGGGGACCGGGGAGCTGTTTTTT. This encodes CASSLQGTGGTGELFF.

V gene TRBV19 combines with J gene TRBJ1-1; 7 bases agree with TRBD1. Unmatched junction bases numbered 4, after V lost 6 bases and J lost 0 bases. Germline lookup yields CDR1 LNHDA and CDR2 SQIVND (reference sequence). The CDR3 covers 14 residues. CDR3 nucleotides: TGTGCCAGTAGAAAGGGACAGCTGAACACTGAAGCTTTCTTT. Translation gives CASRKGQLNTEAFF.

In this sample, this clone turned up a few times. V usage is TRBV5-6 and J usage is TRBJ2-5, with 10 bases aligning to TRBD2. Germline CDR1 SGHDT, CDR2 YYEEEE. The CDR3 is 16 residues long. Trimming cost V 2 bases and J 3 bases; bases outside gene matches: 7. CDR3 region: CASSFALAGVKETQYF. The CDR3 region has the DNA TGTGCCAGCAGCTTCGCGCTAGCGGGAGTAAAAGAGACCCAGTACTTC.

The chain couples TRBV5-1 to TRBJ1-4; perhaps TRBD1 as D (6 bases). V was cut by 4 bases and J by 4 bases, with 14 bases left in between. The CDR3 runs to 15 residues. Germline V gene data show CDR1 as SGHRS and CDR2 as YFSETQ. CDR3 in DNA: TGCGCCAGCAGCGGGACGGACAGCAATAATGAAAAACTGTTTTTT. Amino acid sequence: CASSGTDSNNEKLFF.

The genes are TRBV6-2 or TRBV6-3 and TRBJ1-5; possibly TRBD1 for D (5 bases). CDR3 length: 15 residues. The V and J ends lost 0 bases and 4 bases respectively, with 10 bases between them. Looked up from germline, CDR1 is MNHEY and CDR2 is SVGEGT. CDR3 sequence (DNA): TGTGCCAGCAGTTACTCCGGCAGGGTTAATCAGCCCCAGCATTTT. It translates to CASSYSGRVNQPQHF.

The J gene is TRBJ1-4, the V gene TRBV19; 11 nucleotides agree with TRBD1. Trimming cost V 3 bases and J 5 bases; bases outside gene matches: 2. The CDR3 has 15 residues. CDR1 is LNHDA and CDR2 is SQIVND in the germline V gene (reference sequence). CDR3 sequence: CASSIGTGGNEKLFF. The CDR3 DNA is TGTGCCAGTAGTATTGGGACAGGGGGGAATGAAAAACTGTTTTTT.

This chain links TRBV11-3 with TRBJ2-1; possible D gene TRBD1, 5 bases. Trimming removed 5 bases at V and 0 bases at J, with 11 bases between. Germline CDR1 and CDR2: SGHNT and YENEEA. This CDR3 is 15 amino acids long. CDR3 sequence: CASSLRTSSYNEQFF. The CDR3 nucleotides read TGTGCCAGCAGCCTGCGGACAAGCTCCTACAATGAGCAGTTCTTC.

V is TRBV5-1 and J is TRBJ2-2; D is unresolved. Germline CDR1 and CDR2: SGHRS and YFSETQ. V lost 7 bases, J lost 2 bases, and 12 bases lay in between. CDR3 length: 14 amino acids. CDR3: CASGKRPNTGELFF. CDR3 DNA sequence: TGCGCCAGCGGTAAGAGGCCTAACACCGGGGAGCTGTTTTTT.